The clone carrying this TCR beta chain occurred many times. Its antigen is undetermined. The data stem from a study of early T cells in non-severe SARS-CoV-2 infection. General study findings and limits: Anti-spike CD8 specificities were favored by VDJdb matching, whose results missed private and CD4 specificities.

MiXCR, run by TCRdb on the 5' RACE reads, gives a single entry per CDR3 protein. The sample yields some 34,000 distinct CDR3 sequences, approximately 6.9% seen once. Trimming cost V 5 bases and J 1 base, with 11 bases left between them. CDR3 length: 15 residues. The germline CDR1 and CDR2 sequences are SGHTA and FQGNSA. The chain uses TRBV7-2 and TRBJ2-2, with D maybe TRBD2 (6 bases). The TCR originated in an adult who was a healthcare worker with PCR-confirmed SARS-CoV-2 infection or an uninfected control (not recorded which). The sequencing used whole blood, collected at baseline. The CDR3 is CASSPVGRNTGELFF. The CDR3 nucleotides are TGTGCCAGCAGCCCAGTCGGGAGGAACACCGGGGAGCTGTTTTTT. Full variable domain (outside the CDR3, taken from reference TRBV7-2 and TRBJ2-2): GAGVSQSPSNKVTEKGKDVELRCDPISGHTALYWYRQSLGQGLEFLIYFQGNSAPDKSGLPSDRFSAERTGGSVSTLTIQRTQQEDSAVYLCASSPVGRNTGELFFGEGSRLTVL.